This TCR beta chain was sequenced during a study of blood T cell repertoires in COVID-19. The wider study: The United States, Italy and Spain provided the acute and convalescent COVID-19 samples. From T cells, B-cell-depleted T cells, or PBMCs came the material, which was cDNA or gDNA.

V lost 3 bases to trimming and J lost 4 bases; unmatched junction nucleotides: 9. The CDR3 spans 16 residues. Germline V gene data show CDR1 as MGHDK and CDR2 as SYGVNS. Per the authors' pipeline: The authors estimated nucleated cell counts from reference gene primer amplification. TCRdb's copy holds only in-frame clones and misses some; the assay was immunoSEQ multiplex PCR. That table gives V, J and clone size, and the DNA gave D and trimming. The sample contains 35,000 to 50,000 clones, roughly 87% of which appear only once. This clonotype was obtained from a man aged 70 or older with active COVID-19. The chain combines TRBV25-1 with TRBJ1-2; 9 nucleotides match TRBD1. Sequencing used peripheral blood. CDR3 sequence reads: CASSDPGTGTAYGYTF. CDR3 coding DNA: TGTGCCAGCAGTGACCCCGGGACAGGGACAGCCTATGGCTACACCTTC.